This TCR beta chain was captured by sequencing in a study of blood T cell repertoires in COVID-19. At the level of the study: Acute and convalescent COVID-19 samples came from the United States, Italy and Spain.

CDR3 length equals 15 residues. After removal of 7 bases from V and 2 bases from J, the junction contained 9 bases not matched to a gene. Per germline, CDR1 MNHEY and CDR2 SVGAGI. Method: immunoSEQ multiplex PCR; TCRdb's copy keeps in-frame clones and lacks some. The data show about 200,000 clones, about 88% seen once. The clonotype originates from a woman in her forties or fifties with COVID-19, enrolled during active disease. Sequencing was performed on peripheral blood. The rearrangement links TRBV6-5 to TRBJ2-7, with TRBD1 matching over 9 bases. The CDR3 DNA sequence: TGTGCCAGCATTGGACAGGGGAGAGGTACCTACGAGCAGTACGTC. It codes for CASIGQGRGTYEQYV.